This TCR beta chain was observed in a study of blood T cells in healthy people across ages. Germline V gene data show CDR1 as MGHDK and CDR2 as SYGVNS. This CDR3 contains 15 residues. The ends were cut back, 5 bases at V and 0 bases at J, with 13 bases in the middle. A remark on this clonotype: Its cognate antigen is unknown.

Sample-barcoded 5' priming and a J-beta primer mix drove a second PCR of roughly 6 to 12 cycles. A 12-random-nucleotide template-switch adaptor tagged each cDNA molecule. One entry per CDR3 protein, called by TCRdb with MiXCR from the 5' RACE reads. This table has around 1.5 million distinct CDR3 sequences, about 35% appearing once. Study-level points and caveats: A roughly linear age-dependent decrease characterized TCR beta diversity per million T cells. With unsorted PBMCs, a conclusive comparison of naive versus antigen-experienced cells was not possible.

This chain uses TRBV25-1 with TRBJ1-2; D not resolved. Material for sequencing was blood. The clonotype comes from a woman younger than 45 in good health. For the CDR3, the DNA is TGTGCCAGCAGTAGCAGTTCCTTAGCTAACTATGGCTACACCTTC. Its protein product is CASSSSSLANYGYTF.